The TCR beta chain under discussion was sequenced for a study of shared clonotypes between healthy human individuals. Regarding the study as a whole: Researchers sampled blood only, noting tissue repertoires likely differ.

The authors sequenced unsorted PBMC DNA on ten immunoSEQ deep assay plates. Measured with immunoSEQ multiplex PCR; TCRdb has only the in-frame clones, and not every one. The sample includes 450,000 to 500,000 clones, roughly 78% seen only once; the top ten take approximately 12%. Ten or more counts support this clone. Its antigen is unknown. Germline V gene sequence: CDR1 SGDLS, CDR2 YYNGEE. Trimming took 3 bases from V and 0 from J; bases not matched to a gene: 5. The CDR3 is made up of 16 amino acids. The receptor was derived from a woman in her thirties or forties in good health. Some clones in this sample may be carry-over from other donors' samples. The chain has TRBV9 and TRBJ1-3; 8 bases are a match to TRBD1. Sequencing input: PBMCs. CDR3 region: CASSGTGGNSGNTIYF. In DNA, the CDR3 is TGTGCCAGCAGCGGAACAGGGGGGAACTCTGGAAACACCATATATTTT.